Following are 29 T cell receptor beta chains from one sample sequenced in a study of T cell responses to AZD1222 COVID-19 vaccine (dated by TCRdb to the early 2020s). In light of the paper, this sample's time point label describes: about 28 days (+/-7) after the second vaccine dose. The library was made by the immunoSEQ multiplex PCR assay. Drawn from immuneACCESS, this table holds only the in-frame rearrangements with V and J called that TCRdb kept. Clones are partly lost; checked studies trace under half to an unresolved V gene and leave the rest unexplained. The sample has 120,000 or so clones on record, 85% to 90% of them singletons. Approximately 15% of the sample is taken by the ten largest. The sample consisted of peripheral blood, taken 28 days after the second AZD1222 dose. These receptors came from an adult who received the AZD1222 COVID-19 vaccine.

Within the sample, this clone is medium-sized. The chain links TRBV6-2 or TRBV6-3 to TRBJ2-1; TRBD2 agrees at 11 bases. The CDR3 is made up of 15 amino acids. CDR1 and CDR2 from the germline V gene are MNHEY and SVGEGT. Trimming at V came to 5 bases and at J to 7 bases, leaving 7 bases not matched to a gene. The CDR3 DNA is TGTGCCAGCAGTCATAGCGGGGGGGCTTGGAATGAGCAGTTCTTC. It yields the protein CASSHSGGAWNEQFF.

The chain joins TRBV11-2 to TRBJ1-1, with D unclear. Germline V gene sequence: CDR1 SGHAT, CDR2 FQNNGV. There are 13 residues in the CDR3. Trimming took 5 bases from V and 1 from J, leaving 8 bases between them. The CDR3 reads CASSPAPNTEAFF. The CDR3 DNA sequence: TGTGCCAGCAGCCCCGCCCCGAACACTGAAGCTTTCTTT.

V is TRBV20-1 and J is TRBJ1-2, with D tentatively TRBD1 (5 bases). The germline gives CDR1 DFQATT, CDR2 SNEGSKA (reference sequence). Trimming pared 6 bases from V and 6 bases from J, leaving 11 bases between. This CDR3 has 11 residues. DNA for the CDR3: TGCAGTGCCTCCTCGGGGGATGGCTACACCTTC. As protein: CSASSGDGYTF.

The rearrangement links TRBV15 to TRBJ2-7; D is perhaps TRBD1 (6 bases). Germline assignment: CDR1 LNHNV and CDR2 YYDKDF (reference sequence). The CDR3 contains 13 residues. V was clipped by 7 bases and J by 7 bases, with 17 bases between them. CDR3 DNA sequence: TGTGCCACCACCGCAGAAAGGGGGTTAGAGCAGTACTTC. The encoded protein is CATTAERGLEQYF.

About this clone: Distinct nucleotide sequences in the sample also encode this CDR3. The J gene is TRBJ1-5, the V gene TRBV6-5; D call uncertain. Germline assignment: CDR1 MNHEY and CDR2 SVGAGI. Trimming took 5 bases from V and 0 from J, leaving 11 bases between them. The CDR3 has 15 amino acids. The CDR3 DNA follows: TGTGCCAGCAGTCGGCACCCCTATAGCAATCAGCCCCAGCATTTT. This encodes CASSRHPYSNQPQHF.

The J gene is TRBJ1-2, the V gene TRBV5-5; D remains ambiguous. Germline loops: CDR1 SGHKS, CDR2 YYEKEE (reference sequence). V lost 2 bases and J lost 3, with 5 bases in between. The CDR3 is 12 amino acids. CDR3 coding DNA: TGTGCCAGCAGCTTTGAGGACTATGGCTACACCTTC. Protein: CASSFEDYGYTF.

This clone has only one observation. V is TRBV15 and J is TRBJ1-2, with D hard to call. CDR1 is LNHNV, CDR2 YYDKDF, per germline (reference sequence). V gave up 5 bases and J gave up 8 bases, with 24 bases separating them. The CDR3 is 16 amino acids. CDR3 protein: CATSEGPGDLGRGYTF. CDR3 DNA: TGTGCCACCAGCGAGGGTCCGGGAGACCTTGGGCGAGGCTACACCTTC.

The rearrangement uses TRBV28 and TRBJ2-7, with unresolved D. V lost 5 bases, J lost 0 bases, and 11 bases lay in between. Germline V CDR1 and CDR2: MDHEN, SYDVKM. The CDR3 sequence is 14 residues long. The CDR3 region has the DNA TGTGCCAGCAGTGGCCGGGTCCTCTCCTACGAGCAGTACTTC. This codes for CASSGRVLSYEQYF.

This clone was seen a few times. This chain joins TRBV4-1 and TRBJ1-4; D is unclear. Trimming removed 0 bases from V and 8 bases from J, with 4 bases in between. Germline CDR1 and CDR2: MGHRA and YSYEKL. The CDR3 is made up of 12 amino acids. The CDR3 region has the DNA TGCGCCAGCAGCCAAGATCGGGAAAAACTGTTTTTT. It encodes CASSQDREKLFF.

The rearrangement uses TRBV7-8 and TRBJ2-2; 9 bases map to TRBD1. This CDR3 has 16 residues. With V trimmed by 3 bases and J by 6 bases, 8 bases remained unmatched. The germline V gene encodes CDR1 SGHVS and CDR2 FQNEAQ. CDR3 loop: CASSLRTGEVSGELFF. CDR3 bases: TGTGCCAGCAGCTTGAGGACAGGGGAGGTTTCCGGGGAGCTGTTTTTT.

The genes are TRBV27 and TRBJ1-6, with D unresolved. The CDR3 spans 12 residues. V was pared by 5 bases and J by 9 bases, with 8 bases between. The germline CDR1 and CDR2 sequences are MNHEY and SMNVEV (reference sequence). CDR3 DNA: TGTGCCAGCAGTCCCCACGCTTCACCCCTCCACTTT. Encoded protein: CASSPHASPLHF.

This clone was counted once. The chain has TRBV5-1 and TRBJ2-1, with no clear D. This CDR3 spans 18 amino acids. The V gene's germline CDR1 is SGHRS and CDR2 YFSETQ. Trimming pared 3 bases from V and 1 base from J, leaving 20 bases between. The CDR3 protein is CASSWGNRPKKSYNEQFF. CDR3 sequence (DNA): TGCGCCAGCAGCTGGGGAAATCGACCGAAGAAGTCCTACAATGAGCAGTTCTTC.

CDR3: CATRRDRVETEAFF. CDR3 DNA: TGTGCCACACGGAGGGACAGAGTAGAGACTGAAGCTTTCTTT. This chain joins TRBV7-9 and TRBJ1-1; 7 bases map to TRBD1. V lost 10 bases and J lost 5; bases outside the gene matches: 13. Germline assignment: CDR1 SEHNR and CDR2 FQNEAQ (reference sequence). The CDR3 extends over 14 amino acids.

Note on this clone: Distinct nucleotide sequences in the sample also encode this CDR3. In nucleotides, the CDR3 is TGTGCCAGCAGCTTAGCGTCCGGCCAAGAGACCCAGTACTTC. Translated, it gives CASSLASGQETQYF. The rearrangement uses TRBV7-9 and TRBJ2-5; unclear D gene. The CDR3 totals 14 residues. Germline CDR1 is SEHNR and CDR2 is FQNEAQ (reference sequence). Trimming shortened V by 0 bases and J by 1 base, and 6 bases separated the two germline ends.

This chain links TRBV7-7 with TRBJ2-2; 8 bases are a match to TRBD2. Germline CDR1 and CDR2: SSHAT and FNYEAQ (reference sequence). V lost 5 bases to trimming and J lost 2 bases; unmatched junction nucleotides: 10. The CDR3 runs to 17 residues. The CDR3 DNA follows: TGTGCCAGCAGCCCAAGCGGGAGCGTTGGTAACACCGGGGAGCTGTTTTTT. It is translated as CASSPSGSVGNTGELFF.

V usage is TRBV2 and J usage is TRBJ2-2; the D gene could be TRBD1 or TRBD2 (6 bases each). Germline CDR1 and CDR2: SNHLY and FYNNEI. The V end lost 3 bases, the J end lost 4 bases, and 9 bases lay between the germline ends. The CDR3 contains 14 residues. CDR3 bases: TGTGCCAGCAGTGAGGGGGGCACCACCGGGGAGCTGTTTTTT. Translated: CASSEGGTTGELFF.

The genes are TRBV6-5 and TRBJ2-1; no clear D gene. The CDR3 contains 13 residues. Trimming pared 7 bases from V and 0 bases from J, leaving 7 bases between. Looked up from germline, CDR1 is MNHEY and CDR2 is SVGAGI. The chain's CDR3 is CASKVGSYNEQFF. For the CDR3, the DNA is TGTGCCAGCAAAGTGGGCTCCTACAATGAGCAGTTCTTC.

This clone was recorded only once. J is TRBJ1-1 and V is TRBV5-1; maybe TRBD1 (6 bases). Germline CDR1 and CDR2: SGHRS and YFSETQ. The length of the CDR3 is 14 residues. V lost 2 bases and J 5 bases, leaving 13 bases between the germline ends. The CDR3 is CASSFAGAGTEAFF. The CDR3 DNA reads TGCGCCAGCAGCTTTGCGGGGGCGGGTACTGAAGCTTTCTTT.

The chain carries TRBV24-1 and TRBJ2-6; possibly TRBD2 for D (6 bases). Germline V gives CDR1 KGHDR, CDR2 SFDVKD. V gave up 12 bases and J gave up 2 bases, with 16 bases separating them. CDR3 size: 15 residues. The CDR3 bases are TGTGCCGTCGGAGGGAACGGTACTGGGGCCAACGTCCTGACTTTC. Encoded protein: CAVGGNGTGANVLTF.

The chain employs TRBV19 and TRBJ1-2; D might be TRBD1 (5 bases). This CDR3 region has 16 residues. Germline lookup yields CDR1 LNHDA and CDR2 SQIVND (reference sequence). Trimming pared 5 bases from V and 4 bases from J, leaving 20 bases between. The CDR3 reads CASSVGTLSVIYGYTF. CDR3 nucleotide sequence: TGTGCCAGTAGTGTCGGGACCTTATCGGTTATCTATGGCTACACCTTC.

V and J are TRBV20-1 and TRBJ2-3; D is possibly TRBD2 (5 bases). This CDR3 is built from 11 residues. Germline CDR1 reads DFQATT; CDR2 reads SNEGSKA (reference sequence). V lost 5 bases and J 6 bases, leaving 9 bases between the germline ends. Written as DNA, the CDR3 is TGCAGTGCTGGCCCGGGGGATACGCAGTATTTT. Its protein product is CSAGPGDTQYF.

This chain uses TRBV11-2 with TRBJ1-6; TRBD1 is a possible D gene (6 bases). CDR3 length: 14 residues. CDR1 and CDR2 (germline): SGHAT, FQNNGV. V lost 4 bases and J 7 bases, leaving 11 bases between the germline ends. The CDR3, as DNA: TGTGCCAGCAGCTCCGTTGGGGGCAATTCACCCCTCCACTTT. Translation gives CASSSVGGNSPLHF.

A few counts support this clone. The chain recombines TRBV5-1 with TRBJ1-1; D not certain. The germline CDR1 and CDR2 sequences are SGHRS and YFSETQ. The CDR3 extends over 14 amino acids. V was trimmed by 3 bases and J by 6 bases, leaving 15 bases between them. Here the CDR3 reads CASSSDPGIAEAFF. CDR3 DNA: TGCGCCAGCAGCTCCGACCCCGGAATCGCTGAAGCTTTCTTT.

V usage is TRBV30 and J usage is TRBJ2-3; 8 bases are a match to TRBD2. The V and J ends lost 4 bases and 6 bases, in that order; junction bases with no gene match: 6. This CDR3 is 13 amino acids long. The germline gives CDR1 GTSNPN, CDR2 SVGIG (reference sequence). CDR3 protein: CAWTQRERDTQYF. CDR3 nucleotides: TGTGCCTGGACCCAGCGGGAGCGCGATACGCAGTATTTT.

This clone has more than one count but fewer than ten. Written as DNA, the CDR3 is TGTGCCAGCAGCCAAGATATGGCTAGCGGGAACTACGAGCAGTACTTC. Translating gives CASSQDMASGNYEQYF. The V gene is TRBV3-1 (or the pseudogene TRBV3-2), the J gene TRBJ2-7; 9 positions agree with TRBD2. The CDR3 is 16 amino acids. The junction had 6 bases not matched to a gene; V was cut back by 0 bases and J by 3 bases. The germline CDR1 and CDR2 sequences are LGHDT and YNNKEL (reference sequence).

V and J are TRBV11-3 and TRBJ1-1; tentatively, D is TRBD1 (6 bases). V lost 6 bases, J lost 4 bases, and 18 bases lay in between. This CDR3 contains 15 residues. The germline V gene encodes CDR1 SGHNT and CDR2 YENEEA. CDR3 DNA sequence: TGTGCCAGCAGTGGGAACAGGGAGGGGGGCACTGAAGCTTTCTTT. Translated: CASSGNREGGTEAFF.

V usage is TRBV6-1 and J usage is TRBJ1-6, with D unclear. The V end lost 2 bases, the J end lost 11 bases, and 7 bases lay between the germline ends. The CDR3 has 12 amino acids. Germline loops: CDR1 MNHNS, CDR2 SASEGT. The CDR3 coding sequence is TGTGCCAGCAGTGAATTTGGGACACCCCTCCACTTT. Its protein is CASSEFGTPLHF.

The CDR3: CASSEGVRGGNTIYF. The CDR3 DNA reads TGTGCCAGCAGTGAAGGGGTCCGGGGTGGAAACACCATATATTTT. V usage is TRBV6-1 and J usage is TRBJ1-3; D uncertain. V dropped 1 base and J dropped 3 bases, with 10 bases sitting between them. The germline V gene encodes CDR1 MNHNS and CDR2 SASEGT. This CDR3 region has 15 residues.

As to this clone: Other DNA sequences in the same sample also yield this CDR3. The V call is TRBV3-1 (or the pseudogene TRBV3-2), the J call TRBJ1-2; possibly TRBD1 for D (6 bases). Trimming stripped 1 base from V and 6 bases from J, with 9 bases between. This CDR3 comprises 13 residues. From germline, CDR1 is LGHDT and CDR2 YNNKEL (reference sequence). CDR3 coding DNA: TGTGCCAGCAGCCAAGTCAGGGGTAATGGCTACACCTTC. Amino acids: CASSQVRGNGYTF.